This TCR beta chain was found in a study of blood T cell repertoires in COVID-19. Background on the study: Both acute and convalescent COVID-19 samples were obtained from the United States, Italy and Spain. The analysed material was cDNA or gDNA that came from T cells, B-cell-depleted T cells, or PBMCs.

In the authors' methods: For nucleated cells, counts were estimated from reference gene primer amplification. The repertoire was sequenced with immunoSEQ multiplex PCR; TCRdb's copy has only in-frame clones and lacks some. V, J and clone size are taken as reported in that table, and D and trimming were inferred from the DNA itself. The sample carries 210,000 or so clones, around 90% recorded once. The sequenced sample consisted of peripheral blood. The sequence came from a man aged 45-65 years with acute or convalescent COVID-19.

This CDR3 is CASSQAYSGRADTGELFF. As DNA, the CDR3 is TGTGCCAGCAGCCAAGCCTATAGCGGGAGGGCCGACACCGGGGAGCTGTTTTTT. The V and J genes are TRBV4-2 and TRBJ2-2, with TRBD2 matching over 11 bases. CDR1 LGHNA and CDR2 YNFKEQ come from the germline V gene. Germline trimming cut 1 base from V and 3 bases from J; bases unmatched to any gene: 7. CDR3 length: 18 amino acids.